Below are 17 T cell receptor beta chains sequenced from a single sample in a study of post-analysis software for immune sequencing data. Study findings and constraints: Comparison of patients with controls showed five TRBV segments more frequent in patients, TRBV5-6, TRBV5-1 and TRBV20-1 among them.

These TCRs' antigens remain unknown. Tagging with unique molecular identifiers was a feature of the TCR beta cDNA libraries. TCRdb analysed the PCR reads with MiXCR anew, one entry per CDR3 protein. The sample has approximately 630,000 distinct CDR3 sequences, around 64% seen once. Source material: blood. These receptors came from a girl aged 2-9 years with multiple sclerosis.

This clonotype has more than one count but fewer than ten. This chain uses TRBV6-5 with TRBJ2-3, with 11 bases matching TRBD2. The CDR3 has 15 residues. In germline, CDR1 is MNHEY, CDR2 SVGAGI. V lost 5 bases and J lost 3; bases outside the gene matches: 4. CDR3 in amino acids: CASSRLAGTTDTQYF. The DNA for the CDR3 is TGTGCCAGCAGTAGACTAGCGGGAACAACAGATACGCAGTATTTT.

The chain carries TRBV20-1 and TRBJ2-1, with TRBD1 identical over 7 bases. Looked up from germline, CDR1 is DFQATT and CDR2 is SNEGSKA (reference sequence). Trimming took 3 bases from V and 8 from J; bases not matched to a gene: 10. The CDR3 runs 14 residues. The CDR3 region is CSASYQGVNDEQFF. The CDR3 nucleotides are TGCAGTGCTAGTTACCAGGGGGTAAACGATGAGCAGTTCTTC.

V is TRBV21-1 and J is TRBJ2-6; the DNA was not used to check the table's D call, TRBD1. TRBV21-1 is a listed pseudogene. This CDR3 is built from 17 residues. Here the CDR3 reads CASSNTGSCSGANVLTF. For the CDR3, the DNA is TGTGCCAGCAGCAACACAGGTTCCTGCTCTGGGGCCAACGTCCTGACTTTC.

J is TRBJ2-1 and V is TRBV12-3 or TRBV12-4, with D maybe TRBD1 (6 bases). This CDR3 has 12 amino acids. The V gene lost 8 bases and the J gene lost 5 bases, with 10 bases spanning the gap. In DNA, the CDR3 is TGTGCCAGCCAGGGGCTCGACAATGAGCAGTTCTTC. This encodes CASQGLDNEQFF.

This clonotype turned up a few times. The CDR3 nucleotides read TGTGCCAGCAGCTTTCCTCAGCGCGAGCAGTACTTC. Translation gives CASSFPQREQYF. The chain links TRBV7-6 to TRBJ2-4; D unclear. The DNA matches TRBJ2-7 better at its end, which makes the J call doubtful. The CDR3 loop spans 12 amino acids. CDR1 is SGHVS, CDR2 FNYEAQ, per germline.

This clonotype was seen a handful of times. The genes are TRBV11-2 and TRBJ2-3; D unclear. CDR3 length equals 12 residues. V was cut by 5 bases and J by 5 bases, with 8 bases left in between. Per germline, CDR1 SGHAT and CDR2 FQNNGV. The DNA of the CDR3 is TGTGCCAGCAGCAGAATATTAGATACGCAGTATTTT. Its translation: CASSRILDTQYF.

The chain joins TRBV28 to TRBJ2-7; TRBD2 might be the D (6 bases). Judging by the DNA end, TRBJ2-5 fits better; the J call may be wrong. Germline CDR1 and CDR2: MDHEN and SYDVKM. The CDR3 is made up of 14 amino acids. For the CDR3, the DNA is TGTGCCAGCACCGTTACCGGGGGTACCGAGACCCAGTACTTC. This sequence encodes CASTVTGGTETQYF.

V is TRBV29-1 and J is TRBJ1-2, with a weak D call TRBD1 (6 bases). The germline V gene has CDR1 SQVTM and CDR2 ANQGSEA. Trimming removed 3 bases at V and 3 bases at J, with 14 bases between. CDR3 length equals 14 residues. The CDR3 protein is CSVDRAGEDYGYTF. DNA for the CDR3: TGCAGCGTTGACCGGGCAGGGGAAGACTATGGCTACACCTTC.

In its sample, this clonotype was seen once. The CDR3 spells CASSQHLAEETQYF. CDR3 nucleotides: TGCGCCAGCAGCCAACATTTAGCGGAAGAGACCCAGTACTTC. V gene TRBV4-1 combines with J gene TRBJ2-5; D is possibly TRBD2 (6 bases). Germline loops: CDR1 MGHRA, CDR2 YSYEKL. This CDR3 is 14 amino acids long. V shed 2 bases and J shed 3 bases, with 10 bases lying between them.

V and J are TRBV12-3 or TRBV12-4 and TRBJ2-7, with TRBD1 matching 7 bases. Trimming cost V 3 bases and J 6 bases; bases outside gene matches: 5. This CDR3 has 13 amino acids. The CDR3 spells CASSFSGGAEQYF. DNA for the CDR3: TGTGCCAGCAGTTTTTCAGGGGGTGCCGAGCAGTACTTC.

The J gene is TRBJ1-4, the V gene TRBV2; 9 bases match TRBD1. The CDR3 covers 14 residues. V shed 6 bases and J 8 bases; nucleotides not matched to a gene: 7. Germline CDR1 reads SNHLY; CDR2 reads FYNNEI. The CDR3 is CASRETGGDEKLFF. The CDR3 DNA sequence: TGTGCCAGCAGGGAGACAGGGGGGGACGAAAAACTGTTTTTT.

The gene calls are TRBV10-3 and TRBJ2-4; no clear D. Matching the DNA end better, TRBJ2-7 makes the J call doubtful. The CDR3 is 12 amino acids. CDR1 and CDR2 (germline): ENHRY, SYGVKD. CDR3 sequence: CAIGRNAYEQYF. The CDR3 DNA reads TGTGCCATCGGCCGGAATGCCTACGAGCAGTACTTC.

The chain carries TRBV5-5 and TRBJ2-5, with D hard to call. The end of the DNA fits TRBJ2-7 better, so the J call may be wrong. Per the germline V gene, CDR1 is SGHKS and CDR2 is YYEKEE (reference sequence). The CDR3 contains 13 residues. CDR3 nucleotide sequence: TGTGCCAGCAGCTTTCAGAAAGGCTACGAGCAGTACTTC. It codes for CASSFQKGYEQYF.

V and J are TRBV7-9 and TRBJ1-2; TRBD1 agrees at 10 bases. CDR1 and CDR2 from the germline V gene are SEHNR and FQNEAQ (reference sequence). V lost 5 bases, J lost 8 bases, and 8 bases stayed unmatched. The CDR3 has 14 amino acids. The CDR3 DNA is TGTGCCAGCAGCCGGCGACAGGGGGCTGACGGCTACACCTTC. Translated: CASSRRQGADGYTF.

Only a few counts were recorded for this clonotype. The V gene is TRBV29-1, the J gene TRBJ2-5; 9 bases are shared with TRBD2. Trimming at V came to 5 bases and at J to 1 base, leaving 8 bases not matched to a gene. This CDR3 spans 15 amino acids. Germline assignment: CDR1 SQVTM and CDR2 ANQGSEA. CDR3 coding DNA: TGCAGCGTTCCAGCGGCTAGCGGGATCCAAGAGACCCAGTACTTC. This sequence encodes CSVPAASGIQETQYF.

CDR3 in amino acids: CASSGLSTEAFF. The CDR3 DNA is TGCGCCAGCAGTGGACTGTCTACTGAAGCTTTCTTT. The rearrangement joins TRBV10-2 to TRBJ1-1; D is unclear. The CDR3 has 12 residues. CDR1 and CDR2 from the germline V gene are WSHSY and SAAADI. Trimming took 4 bases from V and 5 from J, leaving 8 bases between them.

This rearrangement joins TRBV5-1 to TRBJ2-1, with D hard to call. CDR1 and CDR2 from the germline V gene are SGHRS and YFSETQ. The ends were cut back, 0 bases at V and 3 bases at J, with 10 bases in the middle. The CDR3 contains 15 residues. The CDR3, as DNA: TGCGCCAGCAGCTTGGCTGGACCCGGCTACAATGAGCAGTTCTTC. Its protein product is CASSLAGPGYNEQFF.